Listed here are 30 T cell receptor beta chains from one sample, sequenced in a study of blood T cell repertoires in COVID-19. TCRdb's copy holds only in-frame clones and misses some; the assay was immunoSEQ multiplex PCR. The data show tens of thousands of clones, roughly 89% seen once. The specimen sequenced was peripheral blood. Receptors originate from a woman in her forties or fifties with active COVID-19.

V usage is TRBV10-1 and J usage is TRBJ2-3; weak D call: TRBD2 (6 bases). Trimming took 0 bases from V and 1 from J, leaving 8 bases between them. Germline CDR1 and CDR2: WNHNN and SYGVQD (reference sequence). The CDR3 runs to 15 residues. CDR3: CASSESRDGTDTQYF. The CDR3 DNA is TGCGCCAGCAGTGAGTCGCGGGACGGCACAGATACGCAGTATTTT.

The chain employs TRBV30 and TRBJ2-7, with 7 bases identical to TRBD1. The germline gives CDR1 GTSNPN, CDR2 SVGIG (reference sequence). V was pared by 0 bases and J by 6 bases, with 5 bases of the junction left unmatched. This CDR3 is 13 amino acids long. The DNA of the CDR3 is TGTGCCTGGAGTGTACAGGGGATTGGCGAGCAGTACTTC. This codes for CAWSVQGIGEQYF. Supplemented by reference TRBV30 and TRBJ2-7, the full variable domain reads SQTIHQWPATLVQPVGSPLSLECTVEGTSNPNLYWYRQAAGRGLQLLFYSVGIGQISSEVPQNLSASRPQDRQFILSSKKLLLSDSGFYLCAWSVQGIGEQYFGPGTRLTVT.

The CDR3 protein is CASSVSQGDEAFF. CDR3 coding DNA: TGTGCCAGCAGCGTGTCCCAGGGGGATGAAGCTTTCTTT. The V gene is TRBV11-2, the J gene TRBJ1-1; 7 bases line up with TRBD1. There are 13 residues in the CDR3. Germline V gene data show CDR1 as SGHAT and CDR2 as FQNNGV. With V trimmed by 5 bases and J by 7 bases, 7 bases remained unmatched.

This clone was recorded only once. This rearrangement joins TRBV18 to TRBJ1-1, with D perhaps matching TRBD1 (5 bases). V was trimmed by 1 base and J by 6 bases, leaving 12 bases between them. CDR1 is KGHSH and CDR2 is LQKENI in the germline V gene. The CDR3 sequence is 14 residues long. CDR3: CASSPRSGEAEAFF. The CDR3 DNA reads TGTGCCAGCTCACCACGATCGGGGGAAGCTGAAGCTTTCTTT.

The CDR3 reads CASATGGQETQYF. The CDR3 DNA follows: TGTGCCAGCGCGACAGGGGGCCAAGAGACCCAGTACTTC. V gene TRBV2 combines with J gene TRBJ2-5; 9 bases are shared with TRBD1. The CDR3 runs 13 residues. V was clipped by 8 bases and J by 1 base; unmatched bases: 2. Germline-derived CDR1 and CDR2 are SNHLY and FYNNEI.

The chain joins TRBV4-1 to TRBJ2-2, with TRBD1 identical over 9 bases. After removal of 0 bases from V and 6 bases from J, the junction contained 5 bases not matched to a gene. Germline V gives CDR1 MGHRA, CDR2 YSYEKL. The CDR3 contains 16 residues. In DNA form, the CDR3 reads TGCGCCAGCAGCCAAGACGGGACAGGGAGATCCGGGGAGCTGTTTTTT. Protein product: CASSQDGTGRSGELFF.

The chain uses TRBV7-9 and TRBJ1-2; 7 bases are a match to TRBD1. The ends lost 5 bases at V and 8 bases at J; junction bases unmatched: 5. Germline V gene lookup returns CDR1 SEHNR and CDR2 FQNEAQ (reference sequence). This CDR3 is 12 amino acids long. CDR3 sequence (DNA): TGTGCCAGCAGCACGGGACAGACCGGCTACACCTTC. Amino acids: CASSTGQTGYTF.

This chain joins TRBV18 and TRBJ2-7, with D possibly matching TRBD2 (5 bases). The V gene lost 2 bases and the J gene lost 6 bases, with 8 bases spanning the gap. The CDR3 extends over 12 amino acids. CDR1 and CDR2 (germline): KGHSH, LQKENI. CDR3 amino acids: CASSPGLGEQYF. The CDR3 nucleotides read TGTGCCAGCTCACCAGGACTTGGCGAGCAGTACTTC. Full variable domain (missing parts from reference TRBV18 and TRBJ2-7): NAGVMQNPRHLVRRRGQEARLRCSPMKGHSHVYWYRQLPEEGLKFMVYLQKENIIDESGMPKERFSAEFPKEGPSILRIQQVVRGDSAAYFCASSPGLGEQYFGPGTRLTVT.

The rearrangement links TRBV19 to TRBJ2-2, with a tentative D call TRBD2 (5 bases). The V gene lost 3 bases and the J gene lost 6 bases, with 8 bases spanning the gap. This CDR3 is built from 13 residues. Germline V gene sequence: CDR1 LNHDA, CDR2 SQIVND (reference sequence). The CDR3 is CASSMGEAGELFF. The DNA of the CDR3 is TGTGCCAGTAGTATGGGAGAGGCCGGGGAGCTGTTTTTT.

The chain employs TRBV19 and TRBJ2-1; 9 bases match TRBD1. Germline CDR1 and CDR2: LNHDA and SQIVND (reference sequence). This CDR3 comprises 16 residues. Trimming at V came to 5 bases and at J to 9 bases, leaving 14 bases not matched to a gene. CDR3 in DNA: TGTGCCAGTAGTCGCTTTAGGACAGGGGTAAGGGGTGAGCAGTTCTTC. Translation gives CASSRFRTGVRGEQFF. Complete variable domain (other parts from reference TRBV19 and TRBJ2-1): DGGITQSPKYLFRKEGQNVTLSCEQNLNHDAMYWYRQDPGQGLRLIYYSQIVNDFQKGDIAEGYSVSREKKESFPLTVTSAQKNPTAFYLCASSRFRTGVRGEQFFGPGTRLTVL.

The CDR3 protein is CASSLGPGGLAEETQYF. In DNA, the CDR3 is TGCGCCAGCAGCTTGGGGCCGGGGGGACTAGCGGAAGAGACCCAGTACTTC. The chain recombines TRBV5-1 with TRBJ2-5; TRBD2 aligns across 11 bases. This CDR3 contains 17 residues. With V trimmed by 0 bases and J by 3 bases, 7 bases remained unmatched. CDR1 is SGHRS, CDR2 YFSETQ, per germline.

CDR3 residues: CASSSKGRETSYNEQFF. Here the CDR3 DNA reads TGTGCCAGCAGCTCGAAAGGGCGGGAGACCAGCTACAATGAGCAGTTCTTC. This chain connects TRBV5-6 to TRBJ2-1, with 7 positions matching TRBD2. CDR1 is SGHDT, CDR2 YYEEEE, per germline. The length of the CDR3 is 17 residues. With V trimmed by 3 bases and J by 3 bases, 12 bases remained unmatched.

The chain couples TRBV5-1 to TRBJ2-1, with 10 positions matching TRBD2. The CDR3 has 16 amino acids. Germline V gene lookup returns CDR1 SGHRS and CDR2 YFSETQ. V gave up 0 bases and J gave up 4 bases; unmatched junction bases: 4. The DNA of the CDR3 is TGCGCCAGCAGCTTGGCCGTAGCGGGAGGTTACAATGAGCAGTTCTTC. This gives the protein CASSLAVAGGYNEQFF.

This sequence joins TRBV28 and TRBJ1-2, with a weak D call TRBD1 (6 bases). CDR3 length: 13 residues. The germline V and J ends were trimmed by 2 bases and 6 bases, with 10 bases remaining between them. Germline V gives CDR1 MDHEN, CDR2 SYDVKM. The CDR3 region has the DNA TGTGCCAGCAGTTTAAACAGGGTGGATGGCTACACCTTC. This sequence encodes CASSLNRVDGYTF.

The CDR3 DNA follows: TGCGCCAGCACCGGCGGCGGGACTTACAATGAGCAGTTCTTC. This gives the protein CASTGGGTYNEQFF. This chain uses TRBV5-1 with TRBJ2-1, with D perhaps TRBD2 (6 bases). Trimming stripped 6 bases from V and 4 bases from J, with 14 bases between. Germline CDR1 is SGHRS and CDR2 is YFSETQ. This CDR3 has 14 residues. The complete variable domain, with remaining parts taken from reference TRBV5-1 and TRBJ2-1, reads KAGVTQTPRYLIKTRGQQVTLSCSPISGHRSVSWYQQTPGQGLQFLFEYFSETQRNKGNFPGRFSGRQFSNSRSEMNVSTLELGDSALYLCASTGGGTYNEQFFGPGTRLTVL.

This sequence joins TRBV6-5 and TRBJ1-1; TRBD1 is a possible D gene (5 bases). The ends were cut back, 8 bases at V and 1 base at J, with 14 bases in the middle. The CDR3 has 14 residues. Per germline, CDR1 MNHEY and CDR2 SVGAGI. The CDR3 DNA reads TGTGCCAGCCGGATAGGGGTGAGGAACACTGAAGCTTTCTTT. Protein product: CASRIGVRNTEAFF.

This chain links TRBV6-5 with TRBJ2-2; TRBD2 aligns across 7 bases. Germline V CDR1 and CDR2: MNHEY, SVGAGI. The CDR3 has 14 amino acids. V shed 5 bases, J shed 2 bases, and the junction held 2 bases outside the gene matches. The CDR3 bases are TGTGCCAGCAGTCGCGGGGGAAACACCGGGGAGCTGTTTTTT. Its protein is CASSRGGNTGELFF.

The chain combines TRBV6-2 or TRBV6-3 with TRBJ2-2; D ambiguous. Trimming took 6 bases from V and 6 from J, leaving 11 bases between them. CDR3 size: 13 residues. Germline-derived CDR1 and CDR2 are MNHEY and SVGEGT. CDR3 sequence (DNA): TGTGCCAGCAGACCTCGGGTGGCCGGGGAGCTGTTTTTT. Its translation is CASRPRVAGELFF.

The chain recombines TRBV11-2 with TRBJ2-3; 7 nucleotides align to TRBD2. J was trimmed by 4 bases and V by 5 bases; bases with no gene match: 9. This CDR3 has 15 amino acids. Germline CDR1 is SGHAT and CDR2 is FQNNGV. CDR3 sequence (DNA): TGTGCCAGCAGCCCTAGAGCGGGAATAGCAGATACGCAGTATTTT. Its translation is CASSPRAGIADTQYF.

V usage is TRBV10-1 and J usage is TRBJ2-7, with unresolved D. This CDR3 region has 14 residues. The V gene lost 6 bases and the J gene lost 3 bases, with 15 bases spanning the gap. Germline V gene data show CDR1 as WNHNN and CDR2 as SYGVQD (reference sequence). The DNA of the CDR3 is TGCGCCAGCAGCGCCACGCTAGAGAACTACGAGCAGTACTTC. Protein sequence: CASSATLENYEQYF.

The J gene is TRBJ2-1, the V gene TRBV9; 13 bases are a match to TRBD2. V dropped 2 bases and J dropped 7; count of bases not matched to a gene: 18. This CDR3 region has 20 residues. The germline V gene encodes CDR1 SGDLS and CDR2 YYNGEE. Here the CDR3 reads CASSVGGLAGEGRTRNEQFF. CDR3 coding DNA: TGTGCCAGCAGCGTCGGAGGACTAGCGGGAGAGGGGCGCACAAGGAATGAGCAGTTCTTC. Based on the CDR3 plus reference TRBV9 and TRBJ2-1, the full variable domain is DSGVTQTPKHLITATGQRVTLRCSPRSGDLSVYWYQQSLDQGLQFLIQYYNGEERAKGNILERFSAQQFPDLHSELNLSSLELGDSALYFCASSVGGLAGEGRTRNEQFFGPGTRLTVL.

V and J are TRBV19 and TRBJ1-5, with D possibly matching TRBD1 (5 bases). Germline V gene data show CDR1 as LNHDA and CDR2 as SQIVND (reference sequence). V lost 7 bases and J 7 bases, leaving 20 bases between the germline ends. This CDR3 region has 15 residues. The CDR3 loop reads CASNPGPGVSQPQHF. The CDR3 nucleotides read TGTGCCAGTAATCCGGGACCGGGAGTAAGCCAGCCCCAGCATTTT.

The V and J genes are TRBV3-1 (or the pseudogene TRBV3-2) and TRBJ2-7; 15 nucleotides align to TRBD2. This CDR3 region has 18 residues. The trim removed 3 bases at V and 5 bases at J, leaving 11 bases unmatched. Germline V gives CDR1 LGHDT, CDR2 YNNKEL (reference sequence). CDR3 residues: CASSQQGLAGGTGHEQYF. The CDR3 coding sequence is TGTGCCAGCAGCCAGCAGGGACTAGCGGGAGGTACAGGCCACGAGCAGTACTTC.

This chain links TRBV30 with TRBJ2-7, with 9 bases that match TRBD2. The length of the CDR3 is 13 residues. V lost 7 bases, J lost 0 bases, and 4 bases stayed unmatched. Germline V lookup: CDR1 GTSNPN, CDR2 SVGIG (reference sequence). The CDR3 loop is CASRTSDSYEQYF. The CDR3 DNA reads TGTGCCTCAAGGACTAGCGACTCCTACGAGCAGTACTTC. The whole variable domain, filled in from reference TRBV30 and TRBJ2-7, reads SQTIHQWPATLVQPVGSPLSLECTVEGTSNPNLYWYRQAAGRGLQLLFYSVGIGQISSEVPQNLSASRPQDRQFILSSKKLLLSDSGFYLCASRTSDSYEQYFGPGTRLTVT.

This clone has a handful of counts. The chain employs TRBV5-1 and TRBJ2-7; D is unresolved. With 1 base removed from V and 2 bases from J, the gap between germline ends came to 10 bases. The CDR3 runs 14 residues. The germline V gene has CDR1 SGHRS and CDR2 YFSETQ. CDR3 sequence (DNA): TGCGCCAGCAGCTTGCTTCCACAGACCTACGAGCAGTACTTC. Translating it yields CASSLLPQTYEQYF. Full variable domain (outside the CDR3, taken from reference TRBV5-1 and TRBJ2-7): KAGVTQTPRYLIKTRGQQVTLSCSPISGHRSVSWYQQTPGQGLQFLFEYFSETQRNKGNFPGRFSGRQFSNSRSEMNVSTLELGDSALYLCASSLLPQTYEQYFGPGTRLTVT.

The chain couples TRBV5-1 to TRBJ2-3; 7 bases are shared with TRBD2. Germline V lookup: CDR1 SGHRS, CDR2 YFSETQ. After removal of 10 bases from V and 0 bases from J, the junction contained 14 bases not matched to a gene. The CDR3 loop spans 16 amino acids. In DNA, the CDR3 is TGCGCCCCTCGGTGCGGCGGGACTACTAGCACAGATACGCAGTATTTT. Amino acids: CAPRCGGTTSTDTQYF.

The V gene is TRBV20-1, the J gene TRBJ2-1; 8 nucleotides match TRBD2. CDR1 and CDR2 (germline): DFQATT, SNEGSKA (reference sequence). The CDR3 length is 13 residues. The trim removed 3 bases at V and 3 bases at J, leaving 1 base unmatched. The CDR3: CSASRGGYNEQFF. CDR3 DNA sequence: TGCAGTGCTAGTCGGGGGGGCTACAATGAGCAGTTCTTC.

This sequence joins TRBV18 and TRBJ2-1; TRBD2 aligns across 13 bases. The trim removed 8 bases at V and 8 bases at J, leaving 3 bases unmatched. The germline gives CDR1 KGHSH, CDR2 LQKENI. The CDR3 loop spans 13 amino acids. The CDR3 is CASRTSGSYEQFF. The CDR3 region has the DNA TGTGCCAGCCGGACTAGCGGGAGCTATGAGCAGTTCTTC.

V and J are TRBV27 and TRBJ2-3; 7 bases are shared with TRBD1. Germline assignment: CDR1 MNHEY and CDR2 SMNVEV (reference sequence). The V segment lost 7 bases and the J segment 4 bases; nucleotides outside the gene matches: 8. The CDR3 is 14 residues long. In DNA form, the CDR3 reads TGTGCCAGCACTACACAGGGGATCTCAGATACGCAGTATTTT. Translating gives CASTTQGISDTQYF.

The V gene is TRBV6-1, the J gene TRBJ2-1, with D tentatively TRBD2 (6 bases). The V gene's germline CDR1 is MNHNS and CDR2 SASEGT. Trimming removed 3 bases from V and 12 bases from J, with 9 bases in between. The CDR3 sequence is 11 residues long. Here the CDR3 reads CASSETRGQFF. CDR3 in DNA: TGTGCCAGCAGTGAGACTAGAGGGCAGTTCTTC.